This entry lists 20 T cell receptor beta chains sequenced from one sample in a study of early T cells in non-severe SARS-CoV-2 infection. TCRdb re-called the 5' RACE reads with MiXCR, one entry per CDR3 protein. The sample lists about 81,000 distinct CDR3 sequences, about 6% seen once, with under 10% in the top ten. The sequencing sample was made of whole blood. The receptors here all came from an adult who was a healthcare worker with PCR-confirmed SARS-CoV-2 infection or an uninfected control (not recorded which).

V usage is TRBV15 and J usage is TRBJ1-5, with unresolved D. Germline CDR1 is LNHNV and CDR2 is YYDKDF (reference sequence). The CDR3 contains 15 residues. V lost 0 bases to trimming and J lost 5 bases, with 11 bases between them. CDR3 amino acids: CATSRDRGEHQPQHF. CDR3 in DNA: TGTGCCACCAGCAGAGATCGCGGGGAGCATCAGCCCCAGCATTTT.

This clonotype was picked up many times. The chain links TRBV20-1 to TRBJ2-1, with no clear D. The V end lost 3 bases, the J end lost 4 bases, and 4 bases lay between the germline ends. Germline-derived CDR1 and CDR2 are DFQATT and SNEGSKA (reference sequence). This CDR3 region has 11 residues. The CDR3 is CSARLYNEQFF. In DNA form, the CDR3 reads TGCAGTGCTAGGTTATACAATGAGCAGTTCTTC.

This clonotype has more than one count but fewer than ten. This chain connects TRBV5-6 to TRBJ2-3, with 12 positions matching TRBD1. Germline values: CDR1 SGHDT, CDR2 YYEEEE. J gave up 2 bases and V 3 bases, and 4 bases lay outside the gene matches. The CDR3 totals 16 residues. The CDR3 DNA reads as TGTGCCAGCAGCTATGGGACAGGGGGCTACACAGATACGCAGTATTTT. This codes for CASSYGTGGYTDTQYF.

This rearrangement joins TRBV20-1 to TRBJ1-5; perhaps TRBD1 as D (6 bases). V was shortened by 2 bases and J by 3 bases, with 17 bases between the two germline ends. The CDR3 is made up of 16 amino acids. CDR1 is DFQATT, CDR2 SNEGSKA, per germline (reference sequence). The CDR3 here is CSARPSRQAINQPQHF. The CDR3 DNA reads TGCAGTGCTAGACCCTCCAGACAGGCGATCAATCAGCCCCAGCATTTT.

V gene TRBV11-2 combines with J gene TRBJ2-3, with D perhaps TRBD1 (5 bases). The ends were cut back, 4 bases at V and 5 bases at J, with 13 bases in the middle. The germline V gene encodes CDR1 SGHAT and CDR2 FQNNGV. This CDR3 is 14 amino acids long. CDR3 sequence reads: CASSSRRGRDTQYF. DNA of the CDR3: TGTGCCAGCAGCTCGAGAAGGGGAAGAGATACGCAGTATTTT.

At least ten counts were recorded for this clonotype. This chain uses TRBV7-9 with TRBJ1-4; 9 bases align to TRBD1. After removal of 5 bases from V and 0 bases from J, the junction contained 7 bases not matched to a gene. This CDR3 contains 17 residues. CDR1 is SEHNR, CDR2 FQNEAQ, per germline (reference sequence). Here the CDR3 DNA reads TGTGCCAGCAGCCTCGCCGGGACAGGGACAACTAATGAAAAACTGTTTTTT. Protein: CASSLAGTGTTNEKLFF.

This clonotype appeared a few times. The CDR3 sequence is CASSVSGSTEAFF. The CDR3 DNA reads TGTGCCAGCAGCGTCTCAGGGTCCACTGAAGCTTTCTTT. This chain links TRBV6-6 with TRBJ1-1, with a weak D call TRBD1 (5 bases). CDR3 length equals 13 residues. Germline loops: CDR1 MNHNY, CDR2 SVGAGI (reference sequence). V lost 6 bases to trimming and J lost 4 bases, with 12 bases between them.

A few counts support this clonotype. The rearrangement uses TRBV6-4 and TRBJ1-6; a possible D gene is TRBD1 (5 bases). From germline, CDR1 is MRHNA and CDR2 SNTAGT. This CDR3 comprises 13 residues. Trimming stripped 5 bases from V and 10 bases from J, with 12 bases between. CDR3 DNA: TGTGCCAGCAGTCTTCAGGGAGGATCACCCCTCCACTTT. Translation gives CASSLQGGSPLHF.

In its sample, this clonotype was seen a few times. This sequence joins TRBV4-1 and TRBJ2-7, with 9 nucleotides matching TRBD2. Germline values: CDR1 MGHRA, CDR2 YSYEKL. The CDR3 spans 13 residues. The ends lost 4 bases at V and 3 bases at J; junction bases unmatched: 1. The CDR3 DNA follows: TGCGCCAGCAGCCTGACTAGCGGCTACGAGCAGTACTTC. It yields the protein CASSLTSGYEQYF.

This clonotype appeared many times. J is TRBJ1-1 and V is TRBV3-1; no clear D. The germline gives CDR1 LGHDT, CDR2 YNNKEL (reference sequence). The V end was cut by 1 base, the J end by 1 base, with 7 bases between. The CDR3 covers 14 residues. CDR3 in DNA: TGTGCCAGCAGCCAAGGACGGGGGAACACTGAAGCTTTCTTT. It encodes CASSQGRGNTEAFF. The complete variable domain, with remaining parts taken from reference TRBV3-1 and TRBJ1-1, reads DTAVSQTPKYLVTQMGNDKSIKCEQNLGHDTMYWYKQDSKKFLKIMFSYNNKELIINETVPNRFSPKSPDKAHLNLHINSLELGDSAVYFCASSQGRGNTEAFFGQGTRLTVV.

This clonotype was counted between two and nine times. The CDR3 reads CASTQGGNQPQHF. The DNA for the CDR3 is TGTGCCAGCACGCAGGGCGGCAATCAGCCCCAGCATTTT. The rearrangement links TRBV18 to TRBJ1-5, with TRBD1 as a possible D gene (5 bases). Germline-derived CDR1 and CDR2 are KGHSH and LQKENI. The CDR3 spans 13 residues. V lost 8 bases to trimming and J lost 2 bases, with 10 bases between them.

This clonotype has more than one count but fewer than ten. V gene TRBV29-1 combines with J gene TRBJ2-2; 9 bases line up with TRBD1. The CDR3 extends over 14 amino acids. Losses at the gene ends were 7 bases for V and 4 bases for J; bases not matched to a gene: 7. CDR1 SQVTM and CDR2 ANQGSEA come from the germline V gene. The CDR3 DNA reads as TGCAGCGGTGGACAGGGGCTACCCACCGGGGAGCTGTTTTTT. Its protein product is CSGGQGLPTGELFF.

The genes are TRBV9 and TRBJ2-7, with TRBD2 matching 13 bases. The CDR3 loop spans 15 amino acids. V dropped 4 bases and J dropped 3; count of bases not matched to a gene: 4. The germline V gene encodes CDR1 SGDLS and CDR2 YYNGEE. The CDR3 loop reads CASSTGTSGIYEQYF. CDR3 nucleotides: TGTGCCAGCAGCACAGGGACTAGCGGGATCTACGAGCAGTACTTC.

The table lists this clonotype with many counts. CDR3: CASRITGVAAETQYF. Written as DNA, the CDR3 is TGTGCCAGTAGGATTACAGGGGTCGCAGCGGAGACCCAGTACTTC. The chain combines TRBV19 with TRBJ2-5, with 7 bases identical to TRBD1. CDR1 LNHDA and CDR2 SQIVND come from the germline V gene (reference sequence). The CDR3 contains 15 residues. The V and J ends lost 6 bases and 5 bases, in that order; junction bases with no gene match: 12.

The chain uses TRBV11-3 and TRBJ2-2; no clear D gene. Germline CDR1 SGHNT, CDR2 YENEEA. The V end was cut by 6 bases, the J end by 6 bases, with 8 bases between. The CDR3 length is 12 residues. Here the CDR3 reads CASSKVPGELFF. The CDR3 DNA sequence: TGTGCCAGCAGTAAGGTCCCCGGGGAGCTGTTTTTT.

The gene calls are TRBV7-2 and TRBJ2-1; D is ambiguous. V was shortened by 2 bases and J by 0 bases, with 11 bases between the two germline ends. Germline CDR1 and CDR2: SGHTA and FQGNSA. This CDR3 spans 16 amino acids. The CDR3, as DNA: TGTGCCAGCAGCTTATATTGGAAACGCTCCTACAATGAGCAGTTCTTC. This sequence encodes CASSLYWKRSYNEQFF.

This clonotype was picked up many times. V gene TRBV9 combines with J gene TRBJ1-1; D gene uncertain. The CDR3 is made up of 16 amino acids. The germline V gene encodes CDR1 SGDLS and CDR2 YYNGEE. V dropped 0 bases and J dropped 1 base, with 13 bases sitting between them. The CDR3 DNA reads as TGTGCCAGCAGCGTAGGCCCTCTCGTGTCGAACACTGAAGCTTTCTTT. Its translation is CASSVGPLVSNTEAFF.

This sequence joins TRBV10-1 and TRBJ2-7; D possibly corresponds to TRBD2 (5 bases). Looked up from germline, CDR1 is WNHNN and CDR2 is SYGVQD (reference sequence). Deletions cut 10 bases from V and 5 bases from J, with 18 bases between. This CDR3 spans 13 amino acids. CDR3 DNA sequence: TGCGCCACCCTACGGACTCAGTCTAACGAGCAGTACTTC. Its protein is CATLRTQSNEQYF.

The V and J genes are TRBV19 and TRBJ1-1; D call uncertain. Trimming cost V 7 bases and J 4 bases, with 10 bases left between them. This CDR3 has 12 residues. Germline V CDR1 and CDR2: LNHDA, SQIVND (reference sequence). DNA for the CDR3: TGTGCCAGTAACGAGGTCGGCACTGAAGCTTTCTTT. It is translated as CASNEVGTEAFF.

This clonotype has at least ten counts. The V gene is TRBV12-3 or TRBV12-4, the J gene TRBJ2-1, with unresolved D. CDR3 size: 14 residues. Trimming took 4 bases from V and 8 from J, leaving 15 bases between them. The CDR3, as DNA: TGTGCCAGCAGTTCCACCGGCGGTACGGATGAGCAGTTCTTC. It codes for CASSSTGGTDEQFF.